These T cell receptor beta chains were read from a single sample in a study of blood T cell repertoires in COVID-19. Assay: immunoSEQ multiplex PCR; the TCRdb copy retains only in-frame clones and omits some. Here the sample spans approximately 330,000 clones, over 75% being singletons. Sequencing used peripheral blood. These receptors all come from a woman between 50 and 59 years old with active or convalescent COVID-19. Both conserved end residues are part of each CDR3. Each record gives: J gene, V gene, D gene, CDR3 protein, CDR3 DNA. The D gene is left open where the match is weak.

TRBJ2-2 TRBV5-1 TRBD2 CASSLLAGVGNTGELFF TGCGCCAGCAGCTTGCTAGCGGGAGTAGGGAACACCGGGGAGCTGTTTTTT
TRBJ1-1 TRBV28 NA CASSPSVGVRGNTEAFF TGTGCCAGCAGTCCGTCTGTAGGGGTTCGAGGGAACACTGAAGCTTTCTTT
TRBJ2-6 TRBV25-1 TRBD1 CASSHRDRASGANVLTF TGTGCCAGCAGCCACCGGGACAGGGCAAGTGGGGCCAACGTCCTGACTTTC
TRBJ2-3 TRBV18 TRBD2 CASSPLLAGMGDTQYF TGTGCCAGCTCACCTCTCCTAGCGGGGATGGGAGATACGCAGTATTTT
TRBJ1-4 TRBV15 NA CATSAGRLNEKLFF TGTGCCACCAGCGCGGGCAGGCTGAATGAAAAACTGTTTTTT
TRBJ2-7 TRBV6-5 NA CASSTPGNGDYEQYF TGTGCCAGCAGCACCCCAGGGAATGGGGATTACGAGCAGTACTTC
TRBJ2-1 TRBV9 NA CASSVGPIRGNEQFF TGTGCCAGCAGCGTGGGGCCTATTCGGGGGAATGAGCAGTTCTTC
TRBJ2-2 TRBV4-3 TRBD2 CASSQRVGGANTGELFF TGCGCCAGCAGCCAAAGGGTGGGAGGGGCGAACACCGGGGAGCTGTTTTTT
TRBJ2-7 TRBV28 TRBD1 CASAAGQGANYEQYF TGTGCCAGCGCTGCGGGGCAGGGGGCGAACTACGAGCAGTACTTC
TRBJ1-6 TRBV7-9 TRBD1 CASSPGQGNNSPLHF TGTGCCAGCAGCCCGGGACAGGGAAATAATTCACCCCTCCACTTT